Below, one T cell receptor beta chain is given with its context. As yet, its antigen is unknown. This entry comes from a study of T cells in tuberculosis. On the study more broadly: A South African cohort included IGRA-negative adolescents, latently infected IGRA-positive adolescents and adults with active tuberculosis.

Study results and caveats: A GMM-specific repertoire classifier reached approximately 90% accuracy, AUROC 0.7 to 0.9.

TCRdb's table, derived via immunoSEQ multiplex PCR, lists solely in-frame clones and lacks some. The data contain under 35,000 clones, just over 90% of them singletons. Time point in this sample: new active TB diagnosis, blood taken before or within 7 days of starting treatment. Confirmation came from sputum smear and/or culture positivity for M. tuberculosis. Each donor contributed 85,000 to 100,000 T cells on average, unsorted. The sequencing used PBMCs, collected at tuberculosis diagnosis. This TCR was recovered from an adult with tuberculosis. Some clones in this sample may be carry-over from other donors' samples.

DNA of the CDR3: TGCGCCAGCAGTCTGACCCAGGGCCCCTACGAGCAGTACTTC. Translating it yields CASSLTQGPYEQYF. The V and J genes are TRBV10-2 and TRBJ2-7, with D perhaps TRBD1 (5 bases). Deletions cut 5 bases from V and 2 bases from J, with 13 bases between. The germline V gene has CDR1 WSHSY and CDR2 SAAADI. The CDR3 runs 14 residues.